This section outlines one T cell receptor beta chain sequence together with its context. The sample holds many counts of this clonotype. It lacks a known antigen. Base qualities were left out, and no much larger clone turns up one base away. This sample is part of a study of regulatory T cells in long-lasting Graves disease (dated by TCRdb to the early 2020s). For context, the study as a whole: Newly diagnosed Graves' disease patients had taken antithyroid drugs for less than 3 months. The study was registered as a clinical trial and conducted in China. Persistent Graves' disease patients were compared with newly diagnosed Graves' disease patients by peripheral blood TCR sequencing and RNA sequencing. A total of about 33 samples underwent TCR sequencing, from 13 patients with persistent Graves' disease and some 20 patients with newly diagnosed Graves' disease.

According to the germline V gene (reference sequence), CDR1 reads SEHNR and CDR2 reads FQNEAQ. Taken from cysteine to phenylalanine, the CDR3 has 16 residues. The sequence is cut down to CDR3 DNA, 48 bases in frame from base 1. Trimming removed 1 base from V and 0 bases from J, leaving 12 bases between the germline ends. What the study reported, not specific to this receptor: TRBV28, TRBJ1-2 and TRBJ2-5 were preferentially used in persistent disease, while TRBV20-1 and TRBJ2-1 were favored in newly diagnosed disease. Only the TCR beta chain was sequenced and analyzed. The authors acknowledged the small sample size as a limitation that may reduce accuracy. Patients with persistent disease shared more public clonotypes (approximately 2,500) than newly diagnosed patients did (around 980). Compared with newly diagnosed patients, persistent Graves' disease patients had lower TCR Shannon entropy and fewer highly expanded clones, which suggests clonal expansion. Because the primary lesion, thyroid tissue, could not be accessed, the study looked at peripheral blood alone.

The time point label, read with the paper, signifies: newly diagnosed GD, antithyroid drugs for less than 3 months. For both TCR sequencing and RNA sequencing, RNA was extracted from PBMCs in TRIzol. Graves' disease was diagnosed according to American Thyroid Association guidelines. Recruitment of patients was carried out at an endocrinology department in Xi'an, China. Each patient gave about 8.1 milliliters of peripheral blood, collected in an EDTA anticoagulant tube. Ficoll Paque Plus density gradient separation was used to isolate PBMCs, and no additional T cell sorting was done. An Agilent 2100 Bioanalyzer and agarose gel were used to assess RNA quality, and a NanoDrop 2000 was used to measure RNA concentration. Preparation of the library involved multiplex PCR. TCRdb shows the sequencer as Illumina HiSeq 4000. TCR beta libraries were built with iRepertoire HTBI primers and Arm-PCR amplification of CDR3 regions. Before sequencing, the PCR products underwent gel purification. On the authors' methods: A total of fewer than 65 TRBV and 14 TRBJ segments were identified across samples and were used for gene usage analysis of CDR3 amino acid clonotypes. COPE and FqMerger were used to merge the filtered high-quality paired reads into contigs. Contigs were aligned with BLAST to IMGT TRBV, TRBD and TRBJ reference genes, and CDR3 was defined per IMGT. Any clonotype with a frequency above 0.1% was classified as a highly expanded clone. Shannon entropy was used to measure repertoire diversity, and the Gini coefficient was used to measure V-J evenness. Public clonotypes were defined as clonotypes shared by more than one individual. TCRdb reprocessed the public reads (quality trimming at Q25 with fastp, clone calling with MiXCR) and kept in-frame beta chains. Each CDR3 protein appears once, grouped with its most common genes and DNA. In this record, the V and J calls reflect TCRdb's handling and not the investigators' own analysis. The sample includes about half a million distinct CDR3 sequences, with more than 10% observed a single time. Approximately 9% of the sample is held by the ten biggest clonotypes.

These data were likewise used in another study, on T cells in Graves' hyperthyroidism and ophthalmopathy. The second publication reports: Stable Graves' hyperthyroidism was defined as no progression to ophthalmopathy during 18 months of follow-up. Hyperthyroidism patients were aged 18 to 65 years and newly diagnosed, with disease duration of less than 2 months. Any patient with an uncontrolled infection, another autoimmune disease, pregnancy or lactation was excluded. Diagnoses relied on clinical symptoms, serum thyroxine and TRAb, thyroid ultrasound and orbital computed tomography. The first round of RT-PCR for the TCR CDR3 was performed with the HTBI primer set and the Qiagen OneStep RT-PCR kit. Blood samples also contained most of the expanded thyroid clonotypes (frequency above 0.001), which suggests that blood repertoires may reflect thyroid immune responses. A model built on a 13 V-J signature distinguished ophthalmopathy from stable hyperthyroidism, reaching about 88% sensitivity and around 81% specificity in cross-validation and 80%/75% in testing. During validation, the model predicted progression to ophthalmopathy a median of around 6 months ahead of onset, with approximately 70% sensitivity and under 85% specificity. To identify TCR V-J signatures that set the groups apart, the researchers used a discovery cohort of about a hundred patients, made up of 40 to 45 with Graves' ophthalmopathy and about 59 with stable Graves' hyperthyroidism. Prospective prediction of ophthalmopathy was tested in an independent validation cohort consisting of 18 hyperthyroidism patients and more than 15 patients who later progressed to ophthalmopathy. The approximately 95 discovery patients were divided at random into training and test sets in a 7:3 ratio. In addition, the study compared T-cell repertoires in thyroid tissue and in blood from several Graves' hyperthyroidism patients. After sampling, hyperthyroidism patients received methimazole starting at 30 mg daily, and ophthalmopathy patients received high-dose intravenous methylprednisolone. Libraries were constructed in a second round of multiplex PCR, after which size selection and purification were performed. Libraries were sequenced paired-end with 100 bp reads on an Illumina HiSeq2000. Raw data were processed with SOAPnuke, discarding reads with adapters, uncalled bases, mean Phred below 15, or no exact constant-primer or identifier match. COPE v1.2.5 was used to merge high-quality paired reads, and clonotypes were defined as unique nucleotide sequences. MiTCR v1.1 was used to align the clonotypes against IMGT TRBV, TRBD and TRBJ reference segments. The analysis included only V-J combinations with a frequency above 0.0001, which together covered 99% to 99.2% of the repertoires. The TCS score was defined as the ratio of F50 (clonal expansion) to E x V (chaos), calculated using BLOSUM62-based TCRdist between CDR3 peptides within each V-J. Welch's t-statistics and random forest reduced around 510 V-J features to fewer than 15, which were used in a naive Bayes classifier (R e1071). Sample size was not statistically predetermined, and blinding of investigators to group allocation was not performed. TCR Vbeta CDR3 sequencing of 120 to 150 peripheral blood samples (roughly 41 ophthalmopathy, 75 to 85 hyperthyroidism and around 17 progressor patients) is reported in the paper.

The chain joins TRBV7-9 to TRBJ1-2, with no reliable assignment of the D segment. The sample was peripheral blood mononuclear cells (PBMCs), taken at new diagnosis, from a patient treated with antithyroid drugs. The origin of this receptor is a woman aged 30 to 39 with Graves disease. Donor details come from another sample of the same person, matched by shared clones. In nucleotide form, the sequence is TGTGCCAGCAGCTTAGGTGGCGGTAGAGCTAACTATGGCTACACCTTC. This translates into CASSLGGGRANYGYTF.